The 32 T cell receptor beta chains below all came from one sample that was sequenced in a study of T cells after yellow fever vaccination (dated by TCRdb to about 2019). The method was 5' RACE. The sample was run on an Illumina HiSeq 2500. TCRdb reanalyzed the raw reads on its own, using fastp at Q25 for trimming and MiXCR for clone calling, and kept in-frame beta chains. Records with the same CDR3 protein are collapsed into one entry carrying the most frequent genes and DNA. In all, the sample holds roughly 32,000 distinct CDR3 sequences, and 4.4% of those were seen once. The top ten clonotypes cover roughly half of the sample. The treatment or condition label on this specimen signifies: live attenuated yellow fever vaccine strain. This material consisted of CD8+ T cells sorted from PBMCs, taken 5 days after the yellow fever booster vaccination. These receptors came from a man aged 30-40 years who received the YFV17D yellow fever vaccine.

The table lists this clonotype with many counts. The chain recombines TRBV7-2 with TRBJ2-5; D gene unclear. CDR1 is SGHTA, CDR2 FQGNSA, per germline. The CDR3 runs to 13 residues. The V end was cut by 6 bases, the J end by 2 bases, with 10 bases between. The CDR3 is CASSFPAQETQYF. Here the CDR3 DNA reads TGTGCCAGCAGTTTCCCCGCACAAGAGACCCAGTACTTC.

This clonotype was counted a few times. V gene TRBV23-1 combines with J gene TRBJ2-7; TRBD2 is a possible D gene (7 bases). TRBV23-1 is assigned to the ORF class and has an uncertain function. The CDR3 is 17 residues long. The V gene lost 0 bases and the J gene lost 6 bases, with 21 bases spanning the gap. CDR3 sequence: CASSQSGGGPAAREQYF. CDR3 coding DNA: TGCGCCAGCAGTCAATCGGGAGGGGGTCCAGCGGCGCGCGAGCAGTACTTC.

This clonotype was observed many times. V gene TRBV6-5 combines with J gene TRBJ2-3; 7 nucleotides agree with TRBD1. After removal of 2 bases from V and 0 bases from J, the junction contained 5 bases not matched to a gene. Germline CDR1 reads MNHEY; CDR2 reads SVGAGI. This CDR3 region has 16 residues. CDR3 bases: TGTGCCAGCAGTTACGTGAGACAGGGCAGCACAGATACGCAGTATTTT. This sequence encodes CASSYVRQGSTDTQYF.

The chain has TRBV6-5 and TRBJ1-2; unclear D gene. This CDR3 has 12 amino acids. V was trimmed by 0 bases and J by 6 bases, leaving 5 bases between them. The germline V gene encodes CDR1 MNHEY and CDR2 SVGAGI. Here the CDR3 reads CASSYSRDGYTF. The CDR3, as DNA: TGTGCCAGCAGTTACTCTCGGGATGGCTACACCTTC.

Many counts were recorded for this clonotype. The rearrangement joins TRBV4-3 to TRBJ2-7, with D maybe TRBD2 (5 bases). Germline V gives CDR1 LGHNA, CDR2 YSLEER. The germline V and J ends were trimmed by 0 bases and 2 bases, with 11 bases remaining between them. CDR3 length equals 15 residues. The CDR3 sequence is CASSQEEAGAYEQYF. The CDR3 bases are TGCGCCAGCAGCCAAGAGGAGGCAGGCGCCTACGAGCAGTACTTC.

This clonotype was picked up many times. The chain combines TRBV23-1 with TRBJ2-1; maybe TRBD2 (5 bases). TRBV23-1 is placed among ORFs of uncertain function. V lost 0 bases and J 6 bases, leaving 9 bases between the germline ends. The CDR3 totals 14 residues. The CDR3 is CASSQSRGINEQFF. The CDR3 DNA follows: TGCGCCAGCAGTCAATCTAGAGGGATCAATGAGCAGTTCTTC.

This clonotype appeared many times. The chain carries TRBV7-2 and TRBJ2-3, with D perhaps TRBD1 or TRBD2 (5 bases each). This CDR3 region has 15 residues. Germline V gives CDR1 SGHTA, CDR2 FQGNSA. Trimming shortened V by 3 bases and J by 2 bases, and 12 bases separated the two germline ends. The CDR3 loop is CASSFTGPPTDTQYF. CDR3 bases: TGTGCCAGCAGCTTTACGGGACCCCCCACAGATACGCAGTATTTT.

This clonotype was seen many times. The chain uses TRBV7-9 and TRBJ1-5; D remains ambiguous. In germline, CDR1 is SEHNR, CDR2 FQNEAQ (reference sequence). The length of the CDR3 is 12 residues. V was cut by 5 bases and J by 7 bases, with 9 bases left in between. CDR3 residues: CASSEVGQPQHF. For the CDR3, the DNA is TGTGCCAGCAGCGAAGTAGGGCAGCCCCAGCATTTT.

This clonotype was counted many times. This sequence joins TRBV2 and TRBJ2-4; 11 positions agree with TRBD2. This CDR3 region has 17 residues. Germline assignment: CDR1 SNHLY and CDR2 FYNNEI. V gave up 1 base and J gave up 4 bases; unmatched junction bases: 6. The CDR3 here is CASSEGAGTSGKNIQYF. The CDR3 DNA is TGTGCCAGCAGTGAAGGGGCCGGGACTAGCGGTAAAAACATTCAGTACTTC.

The table lists this clonotype with many counts. The chain is built from TRBV25-1 and TRBJ2-5; 9 nucleotides agree with TRBD2. Trimming cost V 5 bases and J 5 bases; bases outside gene matches: 12. Per germline, CDR1 MGHDK and CDR2 SYGVNS. The CDR3 consists of 16 residues. In DNA, the CDR3 is TGTGCCAGCAGTCAAGGGGCGGGAGGGCCGAGGGAGACCCAGTACTTC. Protein: CASSQGAGGPRETQYF.

This clonotype was counted at least ten times. The gene calls are TRBV7-6 and TRBJ2-1; either TRBD1 or TRBD2 may supply D (6 bases each). V dropped 5 bases and J dropped 6 bases, with 14 bases sitting between them. The CDR3 consists of 14 residues. Germline V CDR1 and CDR2: SGHVS, FNYEAQ. The CDR3 sequence is CASSSGGGRNEQFF. CDR3 in DNA: TGTGCCAGCAGCAGCGGTGGGGGGCGCAATGAGCAGTTCTTC.

This clonotype occurred many times. The chain is built from TRBV5-1 and TRBJ2-7; 9 positions match TRBD2. The V and J ends lost 5 bases and 2 bases, in that order; junction bases with no gene match: 11. The CDR3 is made up of 16 amino acids. The germline V gene encodes CDR1 SGHRS and CDR2 YFSETQ. CDR3 in DNA: TGCGCCAGCAGGAAAGATAACTTAGCGGGGGCCTACGAGCAGTACTTC. It encodes CASRKDNLAGAYEQYF.

The table lists this clonotype with many counts. CDR3 DNA: TGTGCCAGCAGTTTAAACTTGGTCGGCGGAGGGGACATTCGGAATGAGCAGTTCTTC. Translation gives CASSLNLVGGGDIRNEQFF. The chain is built from TRBV27 and TRBJ2-1; D assignment may be TRBD1 or TRBD2 (6 bases each). CDR3 length equals 19 residues. V lost 2 bases, J lost 7 bases, and 27 bases lay in between. Germline V lookup: CDR1 MNHEY, CDR2 SMNVEV (reference sequence).

Many counts were recorded for this clonotype. CDR3 in amino acids: CSARDYLRGTYNEQFF. The CDR3 DNA follows: TGCAGTGCTAGAGATTACCTCAGGGGGACCTACAATGAGCAGTTCTTC. The rearrangement joins TRBV20-1 to TRBJ2-1, with 7 positions matching TRBD1. The CDR3 is 16 residues long. Germline CDR1 reads DFQATT; CDR2 reads SNEGSKA (reference sequence). V lost 0 bases to trimming and J lost 2 bases; unmatched junction nucleotides: 7.

The chain couples TRBV23-1 to TRBJ2-7, with TRBD1 identical over 10 bases. TRBV23-1 is reported as an ORF; its role is uncertain. This CDR3 comprises 13 residues. V was pared by 11 bases and J by 3 bases, with 7 bases of the junction left unmatched. CDR3 bases: TGCGCCTCCTGGCGGGACAGGGGCTACGAGCAGTACTTC. It encodes CASWRDRGYEQYF.

In its sample, this clonotype was seen many times. The rearrangement links TRBV5-4 to TRBJ2-3; TRBD1 or TRBD2 may be the D gene (6 bases each). Germline CDR1 reads SGHNT; CDR2 reads YYREEE (reference sequence). V was clipped by 10 bases and J by 1 base, with 16 bases between them. The CDR3 covers 14 residues. The CDR3 spells CALKGGFGTDTQYF. For the CDR3, the DNA is TGTGCCTTGAAGGGGGGCTTCGGCACAGATACGCAGTATTTT.

J is TRBJ1-3 and V is TRBV4-2; weak D call: TRBD1 (5 bases). Per the germline V gene, CDR1 is LGHNA and CDR2 is YNFKEQ. Trimming removed 4 bases from V and 4 bases from J, with 20 bases in between. CDR3 size: 17 residues. The CDR3 region has the DNA TGTGCCAGCAGCCCGCTGCAGAAGGGGTTCTTCGGAAACACCATATATTTT. It encodes CASSPLQKGFFGNTIYF.

This clonotype was seen repeatedly, ten times or more. The chain is built from TRBV28 and TRBJ2-7; unclear D gene. The V end was cut by 6 bases, the J end by 0 bases, with 9 bases between. The CDR3 is made up of 13 amino acids. Germline V gene sequence: CDR1 MDHEN, CDR2 SYDVKM. DNA of the CDR3: TGTGCCAGCAGCACGCGACTCTCCTACGAGCAGTACTTC. Its translation is CASSTRLSYEQYF.

Points on this clonotype: A much larger clone lies a single base off, so this may be a read error. The chain links TRBV7-9 to TRBJ2-5, with 7 bases lining up with TRBD1. The CDR3 consists of 15 residues. Germline-derived CDR1 and CDR2 are SEHNR and FQNEAQ (reference sequence). CDR3 amino acids: CASSSTLGGEESQYF. As DNA, the CDR3 is TGTGCCAGCAGCTCCACTCTAGGGGGCGAAGAGAGCCAGTACTTC.

This clonotype was detected many times. The rearrangement joins TRBV7-9 to TRBJ2-1; D unclear. Trimming shortened V by 7 bases and J by 2 bases, and 15 bases separated the two germline ends. CDR1 is SEHNR and CDR2 is FQNEAQ in the germline V gene (reference sequence). This CDR3 region has 15 residues. CDR3 sequence (DNA): TGTGCCAGCACCTCAAGGCTCCCAACCTACAATGAGCAGTTCTTC. This encodes CASTSRLPTYNEQFF.

The sample holds many counts of this clonotype. The gene calls are TRBV28 and TRBJ2-3; 8 nucleotides align to TRBD2. J lost 2 bases, V lost 11 bases, and 9 bases had no gene match. The germline gives CDR1 MDHEN, CDR2 SYDVKM. This CDR3 spans 14 amino acids. In DNA, the CDR3 is TGTGCCGCAACCGGGAGGGAGAACACAGATACGCAGTATTTT. It codes for CAATGRENTDTQYF.

This chain joins TRBV6-2 or TRBV6-3 and TRBJ2-7, with 9 positions matching TRBD1. Germline-derived CDR1 and CDR2 are MNHEY and SVGEGT. CDR3 length: 15 residues. J was trimmed by 4 bases and V by 2 bases; bases with no gene match: 6. CDR3 bases: TGTGCCAGCAGTTACCTCGGGACAGGGTATTACGAGCAGTACTTC. Translating gives CASSYLGTGYYEQYF.

This clonotype was recorded many times. The chain carries TRBV5-1 and TRBJ2-7; TRBD1 matches 8 bases. The CDR3 runs to 16 residues. CDR1 and CDR2 from the germline V gene are SGHRS and YFSETQ. With 2 bases clipped from V and 0 bases from J, the junction kept 7 bases outside the gene matches. CDR3 residues: CASSLTGGLTSYEQYF. Here the CDR3 DNA reads TGCGCCAGCAGCTTAACAGGGGGTCTGACCTCCTACGAGCAGTACTTC.

This clonotype has ten or more counts. The rearrangement links TRBV12-3 or TRBV12-4 to TRBJ2-2; 7 positions match TRBD2. V lost 6 bases, J lost 4 bases, and 8 bases stayed unmatched. The CDR3 spans 15 residues. The CDR3: CASRPLAVSTGELFF. The DNA of the CDR3 is TGTGCCAGCAGACCGCTAGCGGTCTCCACCGGGGAGCTGTTTTTT.

There are many counts of this clonotype. The chain recombines TRBV29-1 with TRBJ2-5; 8 positions match TRBD1. From germline, CDR1 is SQVTM and CDR2 ANQGSEA. This CDR3 contains 14 residues. The J segment lost 3 bases and the V segment lost 7 bases, leaving 10 bases of the junction unmatched. The chain's CDR3 is CSARTGREKETQYF. In DNA form, the CDR3 reads TGCAGCGCTCGGACAGGGAGAGAAAAAGAGACCCAGTACTTC.

This chain uses TRBV7-3 with TRBJ2-1, with a possible D match to TRBD2 (5 bases). The CDR3 sequence is 16 residues long. V was clipped by 4 bases and J by 3 bases, with 16 bases between them. CDR1 and CDR2 (germline): SGHTA, FQGTGA. The CDR3 nucleotides read TGTGCCAGCAGCTCGTTTGGGCGGGCCAACTACAATGAGCAGTTCTTC. Amino acids: CASSSFGRANYNEQFF. Combining the CDR3 with reference TRBV7-3 and TRBJ2-1 gives the whole variable domain GAGVSQTPSNKVTEKGKYVELRCDPISGHTALYWYRQSLGQGPEFLIYFQGTGAADDSGLPNDRFFAVRPEGSVSTLKIQRTERGDSAVYLCASSSFGRANYNEQFFGPGTRLTVL.

This clonotype came up many times. The J gene is TRBJ2-7, the V gene TRBV20-1, with a possible D match to TRBD2 (5 bases). CDR1 is DFQATT and CDR2 is SNEGSKA in the germline V gene (reference sequence). V lost 6 bases, J lost 3 bases, and 15 bases lay in between. The CDR3 loop spans 13 amino acids. The CDR3 region is CSAREADLYEQYF. CDR3 sequence (DNA): TGCAGTGCCCGAGAAGCGGATCTCTACGAGCAGTACTTC.

This clonotype was counted at least ten times. The chain joins TRBV13 to TRBJ2-2; 7 bases line up with TRBD2. Germline V CDR1 and CDR2: PRHDT, FYEKMQ (reference sequence). The length of the CDR3 is 16 residues. V lost 5 bases to trimming and J lost 2 bases; unmatched junction nucleotides: 8. The CDR3 loop reads CASSPFGRDNTGELFF. The CDR3, as DNA: TGTGCCAGCAGCCCCTTTGGGAGGGACAACACCGGGGAGCTGTTTTTT.

About this clonotype itself: A read error may explain this, as a much larger clone is one base away. This chain joins TRBV15 and TRBJ2-4; TRBD2 matches at 14 bases. CDR3 length: 16 residues. Germline V gives CDR1 LNHNV, CDR2 YYDKDF (reference sequence). As DNA, the CDR3 is TGTGCCACCAGCTCAGGACTAGCGGGAGGCAAAAACGTTCAGTACTTC. Translated: CATSSGLAGGKNVQYF.

This clonotype was seen repeatedly, ten times or more. The chain employs TRBV5-1 and TRBJ2-7; 11 bases map to TRBD1. V was clipped by 4 bases and J by 5 bases; unmatched bases: 2. This CDR3 is built from 13 residues. CDR1 and CDR2 (germline): SGHRS, YFSETQ. Written as DNA, the CDR3 is TGCGCCAGCAGCAGGACAGGGGGCGACGAGCAGTACTTC. Amino acids: CASSRTGGDEQYF.

This clonotype was found many times. The chain uses TRBV12-3 or TRBV12-4 and TRBJ2-5; the D gene could be TRBD1 or TRBD2 (5 bases each). V lost 5 bases and J 1 base, leaving 11 bases between the germline ends. The CDR3 totals 14 residues. The CDR3, as DNA: TGTGCCAGCAGTACCTGGGGGATCCAAGAGACCCAGTACTTC. Protein product: CASSTWGIQETQYF.

This clonotype showed up many times. The chain has TRBV15 and TRBJ2-1; 9 bases agree with TRBD2. The ends lost 2 bases at V and 4 bases at J; junction bases unmatched: 3. Germline V lookup: CDR1 LNHNV, CDR2 YYDKDF (reference sequence). The CDR3 sequence is 15 residues long. The CDR3 reads CATSRLAGQYNEQFF. The CDR3 DNA follows: TGTGCCACCAGCAGACTAGCGGGACAGTACAATGAGCAGTTCTTC.